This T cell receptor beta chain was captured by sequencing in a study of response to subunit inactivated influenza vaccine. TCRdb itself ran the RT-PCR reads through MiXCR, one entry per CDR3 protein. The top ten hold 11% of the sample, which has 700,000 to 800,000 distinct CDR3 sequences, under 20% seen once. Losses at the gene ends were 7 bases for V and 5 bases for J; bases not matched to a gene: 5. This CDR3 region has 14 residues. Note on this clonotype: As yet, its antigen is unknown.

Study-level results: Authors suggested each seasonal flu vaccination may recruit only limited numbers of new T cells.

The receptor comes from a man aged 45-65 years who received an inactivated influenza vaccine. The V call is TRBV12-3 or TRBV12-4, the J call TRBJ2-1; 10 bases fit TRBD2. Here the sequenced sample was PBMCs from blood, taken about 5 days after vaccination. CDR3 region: CASTGSGRNNEQFF. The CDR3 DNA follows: TGTGCCAGCACCGGTAGCGGGAGGAACAATGAGCAGTTCTTC.